The TCR beta chain described here comes from a study of cytomegalovirus exposure and HLA in healthy donors. Trimming stripped 0 bases from V and 2 bases from J, with 8 bases between. The CDR3 runs to 14 residues. CDR1 SGHRS and CDR2 YFSETQ come from the germline V gene. Amplification used 60 Vbeta primers and 13 Jbeta primers. Sequenced by immunoSEQ multiplex PCR; TCRdb stores in-frame clones only, minus some. The sample includes roughly 150,000 clones, around 85% of them seen just once. The V call is TRBV5-1, the J call TRBJ1-2; a weak D match, TRBD1 (5 bases). The clonotype was recovered from a male donor in good health and CMV-seronegative. The material sequenced was PBMCs. CDR3 DNA sequence: TGCGCCAGCAGCTTGGATGACAGCAACTATGGCTACACCTTC. It specifies CASSLDDSNYGYTF.